Listed here is a single T cell receptor beta chain. Its target is unknown. The sample belongs to a study of T cell responses to AZD1222 COVID-19 vaccine. Study-wide findings and caveats: A reported finding is that nearly half of spike-specific TCRs target unmutated variant regions.

Clones were sequenced by immunoSEQ multiplex PCR, and TCRdb holds only the in-frame ones, with some missing. The sample includes roughly 60,000 clones, approximately 82% seen only once; the top ten take about 19%. V lost 3 bases, J lost 5 bases, and 7 bases stayed unmatched. Per the germline V gene, CDR1 is KGHSH and CDR2 is LQKENI. The CDR3 has 15 amino acids. This receptor was obtained from an adult in good health. The specimen was peripheral blood, collected on day 0 of AZD1222 vaccination. The rearrangement joins TRBV18 to TRBJ1-1, with 9 bases that match TRBD1. CDR3 bases: TGTGCCAGCTCACCCGGGACAGGGAGAGGAACTGAAGCTTTCTTT. Protein: CASSPGTGRGTEAFF.